This TCR beta chain was identified during a study of T cell responses to AZD1222 COVID-19 vaccine. This CDR3 spans 14 amino acids. The germline V gene encodes CDR1 SGHNT and CDR2 YYREEE (reference sequence). The V end was cut by 6 bases, the J end by 2 bases, with 12 bases between. As concerns this clone: Its cognate antigen is unknown.

Study-wide points: There were mostly white British donors and more females than males, and clonal diversity was possibly underestimated. With two AZD1222 doses given, Spike-specific TCR breadth and depth both rose. Per reports, nearly half of all spike-specific TCRs target regions that are unmutated in variants.

Produced via immunoSEQ multiplex PCR; TCRdb's table is partial and in-frame only. Among 70,000 to 95,000 clones listed, 90% were seen once. This TCR was recovered from an adult in good health. The chain links TRBV5-4 to TRBJ1-3; D may be TRBD1 (6 bases). Specimen: peripheral blood, collected on day 0 of AZD1222 vaccination. CDR3: CASTTGLAGNTIYF. In nucleotides, the CDR3 is TGTGCCAGCACCACAGGGCTTGCTGGAAACACCATATATTTT.